A single sample is the source of the 13 T cell receptor beta chains below, sequenced in a study of T cell changes during pregnancy in multiple sclerosis (dated by TCRdb to the late 2010s). To prepare the library, the immunoSEQ multiplex PCR assay was applied. The table was pulled from immuneACCESS by TCRdb, which kept in-frame rearrangements only. Such tables lose some clones; where checked, under half of the loss comes from unresolved V genes, and the rest has no known cause. For this sample there are over 90,000 clones; around 90% appear just once. 0.8% to 0.95% of the sample rests with the top ten. Sequenced material: peripheral blood, taken before pregnancy. The receptors derive from a female donor with multiple sclerosis, enrolled in a pregnancy study.

This chain uses TRBV5-6 with TRBJ2-3, with TRBD2 matching over 7 bases. CDR1 is SGHDT, CDR2 YYEEEE, per germline. Losses at the gene ends were 3 bases for V and 3 bases for J; bases not matched to a gene: 10. The CDR3 is 16 residues long. The CDR3 loop is CASSYGGELRTDTQYF. The CDR3 DNA sequence: TGTGCCAGCAGCTATGGGGGGGAATTAAGAACAGATACGCAGTATTTT.

The chain has TRBV5-1 and TRBJ2-3; D is uncertain. The CDR3 spans 15 residues. Germline-derived CDR1 and CDR2 are SGHRS and YFSETQ. Trimming stripped 5 bases from V and 1 base from J, with 14 bases between. CDR3 region: CASSYDSPGTDTQYF. CDR3 bases: TGCGCCAGCAGTTACGACTCGCCGGGCACAGATACGCAGTATTTT.

This chain uses TRBV2 with TRBJ2-1, with TRBD2 as a possible D gene (5 bases). Germline V gene sequence: CDR1 SNHLY, CDR2 FYNNEI. The CDR3 is 15 residues long. Trimming took 3 bases from V and 7 from J, leaving 16 bases between them. CDR3 nucleotides: TGTGCCAGCAGTGACGGGCCCGGAGGTCAGAATGAGCAGTTCTTC. It codes for CASSDGPGGQNEQFF.

The V call is TRBV2, the J call TRBJ1-1; 11 bases align to TRBD1. The V gene end was trimmed by 10 bases and the J gene end by 0 bases; junction bases not matched to a gene: 7. CDR1 and CDR2 from the germline V gene are SNHLY and FYNNEI. This CDR3 is built from 15 residues. CDR3 nucleotides: TGTGCCAAGGGGACAGGGGGAGCTATGAACACTGAAGCTTTCTTT. Translating it yields CAKGTGGAMNTEAFF.

Turning to this clone: An end of the junction differs from the germline gene, which may be a read error. The chain links TRBV9 to TRBJ2-1, with 9 bases aligning to TRBD2. Looked up from germline, CDR1 is SGDLS and CDR2 is YYNGEE. The CDR3 totals 16 residues. CDR3 in amino acids: CATRGGDPLIYHEQFF. In nucleotides, the CDR3 is TGTGCCACGCGGGGGGGGGATCCCCTCATCTACCATGAGCAGTTCTTC. Together with reference TRBV9 and TRBJ2-1, the CDR3 gives the full variable domain: DSGVTQTPKHLITATGQRVTLRCSPRSGDLSVYWYQQSLDQGLQFLIQYYNGEERAKGNILERFSAQQFPDLHSELNLSSLELGDSALYFCATRGGDPLIYHEQFFGPGTRLTVL.

The chain combines TRBV7-9 with TRBJ1-2; a weak D match, TRBD1 (6 bases). CDR1 is SEHNR, CDR2 FQNEAQ, per germline (reference sequence). The germline V and J ends were trimmed by 4 bases and 1 base, with 13 bases remaining between them. The CDR3 extends over 15 amino acids. The CDR3 DNA follows: TGTGCCAGCAGCTCTGGACAGAATTTTAACTATGGCTACACCTTC. It codes for CASSSGQNFNYGYTF.

The chain links TRBV11-3 to TRBJ2-5, with D perhaps matching TRBD1 (6 bases). The CDR3 extends over 14 amino acids. The germline CDR1 and CDR2 sequences are SGHNT and YENEEA. V was pared by 2 bases and J by 0 bases, with 7 bases between. The CDR3 reads CASSLRTDQETQYF. For the CDR3, the DNA is TGTGCCAGCAGCTTAAGGACAGACCAAGAGACCCAGTACTTC.

This rearrangement joins TRBV28 to TRBJ2-7; maybe TRBD1 (6 bases). The CDR3 consists of 15 residues. The germline V gene has CDR1 MDHEN and CDR2 SYDVKM. The V and J ends lost 4 bases and 2 bases respectively, with 15 bases between them. In DNA, the CDR3 is TGTGCCAGCAGTTCCGGGACAATCGCGGCCTACGAGCAGTACTTC. It specifies CASSSGTIAAYEQYF.

V is TRBV28 and J is TRBJ2-7, with 7 nucleotides matching TRBD1. From germline, CDR1 is MDHEN and CDR2 SYDVKM. CDR3 size: 16 residues. V lost 4 bases to trimming and J lost 4 bases; unmatched junction nucleotides: 13. The CDR3 region is CASSSRSGTAEYEQYF. Written as DNA, the CDR3 is TGTGCCAGCAGTTCACGATCCGGGACAGCGGAGTACGAGCAGTACTTC. The full variable domain, rest sourced from reference TRBV28 and TRBJ2-7, is DVKVTQSSRYLVKRTGEKVFLECVQDMDHENMFWYRQDPGLGLRLIYFSYDVKMKEKGDIPEGYSVSREKKERFSLILESASTNQTSMYLCASSSRSGTAEYEQYFGPGTRLTVT.

The chain joins TRBV2 to TRBJ1-2; D is undetermined. The germline gives CDR1 SNHLY, CDR2 FYNNEI. The CDR3 sequence is 13 residues long. Trimming shortened V by 6 bases and J by 1 base, and 9 bases separated the two germline ends. The CDR3 region is CASSGVGNYGYTF. The CDR3 DNA reads as TGTGCCAGCAGCGGGGTCGGTAACTATGGCTACACCTTC.

The V call is TRBV5-1, the J call TRBJ2-3; tentatively, D is TRBD2 (6 bases). The germline V gene encodes CDR1 SGHRS and CDR2 YFSETQ. The V gene lost 0 bases and the J gene lost 5 bases, with 13 bases spanning the gap. The CDR3 extends over 15 amino acids. CDR3 residues: CASSLASGVKDTQYF. The CDR3, as DNA: TGCGCCAGCAGCTTGGCCTCGGGGGTAAAAGATACGCAGTATTTT.

The chain combines TRBV28 with TRBJ1-2, with TRBD1 as a possible D gene (6 bases). This CDR3 comprises 17 residues. The V gene's germline CDR1 is MDHEN and CDR2 SYDVKM. Trimming removed 4 bases from V and 4 bases from J, with 22 bases in between. This CDR3 is CASSSPSLSPGVYGYTF. The CDR3 DNA reads as TGTGCCAGCAGTTCCCCCTCCTTATCTCCAGGGGTCTATGGCTACACCTTC.

This rearrangement joins TRBV21-1 to TRBJ2-1; whether TRBD2, the table's D call, matches the DNA was not checked. TRBV21-1 corresponds to a pseudogene. CDR3 length equals 20 residues. This CDR3 is CASSKGAGREVGKQHNEQFF. For the CDR3, the DNA is TGTGCCAGCAGCAAAGGGGCGGGTCGCGAGGTCGGGAAGCAACACAATGAGCAGTTCTTC.